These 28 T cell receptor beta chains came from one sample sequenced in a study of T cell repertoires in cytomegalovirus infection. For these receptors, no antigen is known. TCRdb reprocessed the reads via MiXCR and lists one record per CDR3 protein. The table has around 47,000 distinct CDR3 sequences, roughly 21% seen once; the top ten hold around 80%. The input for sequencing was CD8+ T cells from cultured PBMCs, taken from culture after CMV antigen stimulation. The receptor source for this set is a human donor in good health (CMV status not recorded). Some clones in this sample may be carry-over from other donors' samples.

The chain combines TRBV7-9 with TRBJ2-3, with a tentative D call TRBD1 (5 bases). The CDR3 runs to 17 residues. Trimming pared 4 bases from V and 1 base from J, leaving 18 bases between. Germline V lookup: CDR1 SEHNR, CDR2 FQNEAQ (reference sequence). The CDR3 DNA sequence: TGTGCCAGCAGCTCCGGGCTAACCGTGACAGGCACAGATACGCAGTATTTT. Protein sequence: CASSSGLTVTGTDTQYF.

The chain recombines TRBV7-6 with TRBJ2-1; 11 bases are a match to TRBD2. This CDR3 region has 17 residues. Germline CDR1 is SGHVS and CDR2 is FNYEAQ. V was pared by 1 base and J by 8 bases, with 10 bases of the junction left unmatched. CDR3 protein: CASSLELPSGGIYEQFF. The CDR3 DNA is TGTGCCAGCAGCTTAGAATTACCTAGCGGGGGGATCTATGAGCAGTTCTTC. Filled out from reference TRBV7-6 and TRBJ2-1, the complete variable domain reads GAGVSQSPRYKVTKRGQDVALRCDPISGHVSLYWYRQALGQGPEFLTYFNYEAQQDKSGLPNDRFSAERPEGSISTLTIQRTEQRDSAMYRCASSLELPSGGIYEQFFGPGTRLTVL.

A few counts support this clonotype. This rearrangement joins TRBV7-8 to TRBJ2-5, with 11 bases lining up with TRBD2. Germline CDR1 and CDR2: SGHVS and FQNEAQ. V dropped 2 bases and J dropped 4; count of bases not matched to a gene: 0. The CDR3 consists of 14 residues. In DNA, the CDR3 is TGTGCCAGCAGCTTACTAGCGGGGGGAGAGACCCAGTACTTC. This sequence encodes CASSLLAGGETQYF. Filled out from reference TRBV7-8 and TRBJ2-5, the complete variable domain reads GAGVSQSPRYKVAKRGQDVALRCDPISGHVSLFWYQQALGQGPEFLTYFQNEAQLDKSGLPSDRFFAERPEGSVSTLKIQRTQQEDSAVYLCASSLLAGGETQYFGPGTRLLVL.

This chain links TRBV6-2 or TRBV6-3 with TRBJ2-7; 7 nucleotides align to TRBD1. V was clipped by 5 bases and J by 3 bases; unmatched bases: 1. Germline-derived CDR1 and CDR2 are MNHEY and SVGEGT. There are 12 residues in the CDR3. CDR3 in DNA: TGTGCCAGCAGTGGGACAGTCTACGAGCAGTACTTC. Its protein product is CASSGTVYEQYF.

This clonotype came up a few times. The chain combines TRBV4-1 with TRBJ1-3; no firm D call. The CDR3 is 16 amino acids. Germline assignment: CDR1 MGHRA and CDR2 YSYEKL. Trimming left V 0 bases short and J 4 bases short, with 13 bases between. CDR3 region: CASSQDLGNTGNTIYF. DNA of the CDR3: TGCGCCAGCAGCCAAGACCTGGGGAACACCGGAAACACCATATATTTT.

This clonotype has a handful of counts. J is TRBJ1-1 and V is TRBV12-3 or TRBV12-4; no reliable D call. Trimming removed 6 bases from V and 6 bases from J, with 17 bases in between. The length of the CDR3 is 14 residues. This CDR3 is CASSPLYLGSEAFF. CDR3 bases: TGTGCCAGCAGCCCCTTATACCTGGGGTCTGAAGCTTTCTTT.

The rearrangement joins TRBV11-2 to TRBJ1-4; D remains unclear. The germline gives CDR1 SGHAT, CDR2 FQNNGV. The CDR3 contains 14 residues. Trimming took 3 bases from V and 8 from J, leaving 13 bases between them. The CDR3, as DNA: TGTGCCAGCAGCTTGTCTGGGTCACCCGAAAAACTGTTTTTT. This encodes CASSLSGSPEKLFF.

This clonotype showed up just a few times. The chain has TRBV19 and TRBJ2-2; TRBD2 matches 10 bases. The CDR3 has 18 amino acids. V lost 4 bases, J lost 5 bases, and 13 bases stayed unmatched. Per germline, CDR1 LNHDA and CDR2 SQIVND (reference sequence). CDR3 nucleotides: TGTGCCAGTAGTACCGAAACGTGGAAGACTAGCGGGACCGGGGAGCTGTTTTTT. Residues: CASSTETWKTSGTGELFF. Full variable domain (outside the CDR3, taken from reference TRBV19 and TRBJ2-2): DGGITQSPKYLFRKEGQNVTLSCEQNLNHDAMYWYRQDPGQGLRLIYYSQIVNDFQKGDIAEGYSVSREKKESFPLTVTSAQKNPTAFYLCASSTETWKTSGTGELFFGEGSRLTVL.

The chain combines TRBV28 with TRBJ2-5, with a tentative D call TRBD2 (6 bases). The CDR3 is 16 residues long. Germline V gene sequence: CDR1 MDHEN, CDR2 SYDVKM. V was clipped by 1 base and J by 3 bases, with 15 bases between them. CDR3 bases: TGTGCCAGCAGTTTATTCCCAAGCCGGGGGAAAGAGACCCAGTACTTC. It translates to CASSLFPSRGKETQYF.

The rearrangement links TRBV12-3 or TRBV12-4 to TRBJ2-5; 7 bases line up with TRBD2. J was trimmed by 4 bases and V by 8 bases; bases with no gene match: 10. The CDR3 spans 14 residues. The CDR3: CASGRQSGGETQYF. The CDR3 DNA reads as TGTGCCAGCGGACGACAGTCGGGGGGAGAGACCCAGTACTTC.

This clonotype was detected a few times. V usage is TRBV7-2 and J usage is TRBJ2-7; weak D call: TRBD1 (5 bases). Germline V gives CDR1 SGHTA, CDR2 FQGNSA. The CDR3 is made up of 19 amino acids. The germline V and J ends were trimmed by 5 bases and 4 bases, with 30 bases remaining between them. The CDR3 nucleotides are TGTGCCAGCAGCCCCTACCCCCAGGGTTCTAATACCGGGTTTTACGAGCAGTACTTC. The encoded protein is CASSPYPQGSNTGFYEQYF.

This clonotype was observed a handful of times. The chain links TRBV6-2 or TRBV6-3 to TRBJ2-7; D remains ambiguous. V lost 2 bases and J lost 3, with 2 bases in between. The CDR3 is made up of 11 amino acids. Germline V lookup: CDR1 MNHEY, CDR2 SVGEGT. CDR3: CASSYVYEQYF. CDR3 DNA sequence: TGTGCCAGCAGTTACGTCTACGAGCAGTACTTC.

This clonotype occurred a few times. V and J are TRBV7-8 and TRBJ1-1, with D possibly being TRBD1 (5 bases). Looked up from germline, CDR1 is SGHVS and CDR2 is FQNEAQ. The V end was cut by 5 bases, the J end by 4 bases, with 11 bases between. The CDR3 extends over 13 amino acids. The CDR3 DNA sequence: TGTGCCAGCAGCCAGGGTGGGGCCACTGAAGCTTTCTTT. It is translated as CASSQGGATEAFF.

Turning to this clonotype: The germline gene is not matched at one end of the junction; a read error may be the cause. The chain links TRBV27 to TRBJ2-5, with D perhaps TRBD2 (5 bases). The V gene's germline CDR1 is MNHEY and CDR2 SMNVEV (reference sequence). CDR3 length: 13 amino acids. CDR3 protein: CDSSGWTQETQYF. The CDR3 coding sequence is TGTGACAGCAGCGGCTGGACCCAAGAGACCCAGTACTTC.

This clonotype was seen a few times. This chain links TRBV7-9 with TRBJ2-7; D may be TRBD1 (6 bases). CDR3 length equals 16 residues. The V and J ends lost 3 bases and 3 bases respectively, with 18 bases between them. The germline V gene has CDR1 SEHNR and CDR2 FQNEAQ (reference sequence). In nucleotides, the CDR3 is TGTGCCAGCAGCTTGCAGGGACACTCTCGATTCTACGAGCAGTACTTC. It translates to CASSLQGHSRFYEQYF.

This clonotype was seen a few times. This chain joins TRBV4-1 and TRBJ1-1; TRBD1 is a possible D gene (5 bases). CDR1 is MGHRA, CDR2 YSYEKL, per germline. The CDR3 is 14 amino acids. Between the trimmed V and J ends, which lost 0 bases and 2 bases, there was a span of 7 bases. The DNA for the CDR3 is TGCGCCAGCAGCCAAGATGACAGCAACACTGAAGCTTTCTTT. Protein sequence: CASSQDDSNTEAFF.

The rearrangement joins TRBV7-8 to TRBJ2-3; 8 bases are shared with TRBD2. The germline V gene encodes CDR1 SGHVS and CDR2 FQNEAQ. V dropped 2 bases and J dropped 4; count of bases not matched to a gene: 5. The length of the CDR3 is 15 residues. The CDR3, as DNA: TGTGCCAGCAGCTTACGACTAGCGCAGGCAGATACGCAGTATTTT. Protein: CASSLRLAQADTQYF.

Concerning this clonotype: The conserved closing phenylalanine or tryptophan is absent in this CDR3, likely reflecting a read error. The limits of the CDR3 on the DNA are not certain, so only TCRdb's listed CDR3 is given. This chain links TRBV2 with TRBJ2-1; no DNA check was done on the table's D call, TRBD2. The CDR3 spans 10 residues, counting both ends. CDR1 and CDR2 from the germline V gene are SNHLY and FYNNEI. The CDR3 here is CASSGRTSFY.

CDR3 region: CASTTLTEYSNQPQHF. For the CDR3, the DNA is TGTGCCAGTACCACCCTGACAGAGTATAGCAATCAGCCCCAGCATTTT. J is TRBJ1-5 and V is TRBV19; a possible D gene is TRBD1 (5 bases). V gave up 7 bases and J gave up 0 bases, with 16 bases separating them. The CDR3 has 16 residues. Germline CDR1 is LNHDA and CDR2 is SQIVND (reference sequence).

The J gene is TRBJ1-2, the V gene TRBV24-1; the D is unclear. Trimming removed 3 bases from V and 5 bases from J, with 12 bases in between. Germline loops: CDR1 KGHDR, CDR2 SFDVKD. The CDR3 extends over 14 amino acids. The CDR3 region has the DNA TGTGCCACCAGTGATGCGGCGGGAGTGTATGGCTACACCTTC. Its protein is CATSDAAGVYGYTF.

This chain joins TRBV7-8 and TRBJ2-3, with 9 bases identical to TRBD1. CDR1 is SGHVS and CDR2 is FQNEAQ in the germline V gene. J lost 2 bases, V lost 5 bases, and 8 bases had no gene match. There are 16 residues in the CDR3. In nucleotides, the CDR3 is TGTGCCAGCAGCCCTCGGGACAGGGCCTTCACAGATACGCAGTATTTT. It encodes CASSPRDRAFTDTQYF.

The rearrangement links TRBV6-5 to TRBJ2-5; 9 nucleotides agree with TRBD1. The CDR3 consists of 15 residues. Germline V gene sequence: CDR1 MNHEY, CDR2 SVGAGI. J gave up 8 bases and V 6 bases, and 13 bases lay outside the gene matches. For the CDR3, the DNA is TGTGCCAGCAGCCCCACAGGGGGCCCCCATTACACCCAGTACTTC. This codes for CASSPTGGPHYTQYF.

CDR3 region: CASSSGQTDQPQHF. As DNA, the CDR3 is TGTGCCAGCAGCTCTGGACAGACGGACCAGCCCCAGCATTTT. This chain connects TRBV7-9 to TRBJ1-5, with D perhaps matching TRBD1 (6 bases). CDR1 is SEHNR, CDR2 FQNEAQ, per germline (reference sequence). The CDR3 has 14 residues. Trimming removed 4 bases at V and 7 bases at J, with 14 bases between.

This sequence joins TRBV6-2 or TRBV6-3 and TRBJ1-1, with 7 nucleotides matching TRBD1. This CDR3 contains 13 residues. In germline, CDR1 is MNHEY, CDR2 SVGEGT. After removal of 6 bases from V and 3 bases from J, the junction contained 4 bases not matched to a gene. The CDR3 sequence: CASRDRVYTEAFF. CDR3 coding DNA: TGTGCCAGCAGAGACAGGGTGTACACTGAAGCTTTCTTT.

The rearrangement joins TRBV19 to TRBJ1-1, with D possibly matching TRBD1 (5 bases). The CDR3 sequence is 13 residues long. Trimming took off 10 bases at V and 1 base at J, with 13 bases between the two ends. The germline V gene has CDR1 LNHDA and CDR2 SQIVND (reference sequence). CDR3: CATSLQENTEAFF. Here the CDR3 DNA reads TGTGCCACTTCGCTACAGGAGAACACTGAAGCTTTCTTT.

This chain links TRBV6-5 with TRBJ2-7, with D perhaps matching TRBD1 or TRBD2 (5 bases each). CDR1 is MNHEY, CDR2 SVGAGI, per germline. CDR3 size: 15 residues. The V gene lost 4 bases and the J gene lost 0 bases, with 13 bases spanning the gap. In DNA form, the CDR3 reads TGTGCCAGCAGTTCAGGCCGGGACGCCTCCTACGAGCAGTACTTC. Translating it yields CASSSGRDASYEQYF.

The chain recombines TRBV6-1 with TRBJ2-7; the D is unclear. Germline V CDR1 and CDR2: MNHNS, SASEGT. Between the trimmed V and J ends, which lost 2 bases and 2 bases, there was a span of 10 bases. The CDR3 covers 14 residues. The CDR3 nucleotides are TGTGCCAGCAGTGAAAAGGGCGGTGCCTACGAGCAGTACTTC. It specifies CASSEKGGAYEQYF.

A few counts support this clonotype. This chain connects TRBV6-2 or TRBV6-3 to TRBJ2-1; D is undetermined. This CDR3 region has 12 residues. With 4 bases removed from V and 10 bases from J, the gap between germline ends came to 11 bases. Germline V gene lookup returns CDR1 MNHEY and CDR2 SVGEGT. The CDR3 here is CASSFPNGEQFF. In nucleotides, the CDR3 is TGTGCCAGCAGTTTCCCTAACGGGGAGCAGTTCTTC.